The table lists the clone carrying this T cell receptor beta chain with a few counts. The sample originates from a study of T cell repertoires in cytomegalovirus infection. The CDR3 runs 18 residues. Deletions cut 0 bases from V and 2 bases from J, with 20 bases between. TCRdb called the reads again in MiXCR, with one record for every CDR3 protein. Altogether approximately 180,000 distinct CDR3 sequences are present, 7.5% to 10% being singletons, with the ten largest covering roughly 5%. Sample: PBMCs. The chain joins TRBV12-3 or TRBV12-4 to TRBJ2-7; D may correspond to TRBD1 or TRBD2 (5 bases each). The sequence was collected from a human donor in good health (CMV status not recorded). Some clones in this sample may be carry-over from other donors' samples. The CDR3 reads CASSLALNRGGPTYEQYF. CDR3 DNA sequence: TGTGCCAGCAGTTTAGCGCTTAATCGGGGCGGACCTACCTACGAGCAGTACTTC.